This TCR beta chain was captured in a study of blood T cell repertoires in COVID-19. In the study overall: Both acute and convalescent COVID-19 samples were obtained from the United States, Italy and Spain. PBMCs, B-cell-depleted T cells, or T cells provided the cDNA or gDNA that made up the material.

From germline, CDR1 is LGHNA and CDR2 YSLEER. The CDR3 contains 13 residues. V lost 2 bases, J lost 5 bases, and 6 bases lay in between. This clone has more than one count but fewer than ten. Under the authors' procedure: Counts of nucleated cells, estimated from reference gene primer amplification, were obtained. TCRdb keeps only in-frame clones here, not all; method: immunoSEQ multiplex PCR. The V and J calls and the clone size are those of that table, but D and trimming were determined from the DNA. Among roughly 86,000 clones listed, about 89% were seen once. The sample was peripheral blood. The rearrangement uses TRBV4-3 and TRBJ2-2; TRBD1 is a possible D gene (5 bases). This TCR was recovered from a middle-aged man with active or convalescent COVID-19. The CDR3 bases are TGCGCCAGCAGCCAATCAGGGACCGGGGAGCTGTTTTTT. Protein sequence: CASSQSGTGELFF.